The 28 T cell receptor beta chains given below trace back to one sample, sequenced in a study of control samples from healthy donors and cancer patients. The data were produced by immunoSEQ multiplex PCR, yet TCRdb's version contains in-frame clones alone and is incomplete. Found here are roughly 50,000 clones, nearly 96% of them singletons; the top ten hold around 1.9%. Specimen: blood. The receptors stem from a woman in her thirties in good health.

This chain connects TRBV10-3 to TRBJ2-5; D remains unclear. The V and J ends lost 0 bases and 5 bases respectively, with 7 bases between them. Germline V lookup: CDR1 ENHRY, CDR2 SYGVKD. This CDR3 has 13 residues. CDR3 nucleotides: TGTGCCATCAGTGAGTCGAGCCTGGAGACCCAGTACTTC. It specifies CAISESSLETQYF.

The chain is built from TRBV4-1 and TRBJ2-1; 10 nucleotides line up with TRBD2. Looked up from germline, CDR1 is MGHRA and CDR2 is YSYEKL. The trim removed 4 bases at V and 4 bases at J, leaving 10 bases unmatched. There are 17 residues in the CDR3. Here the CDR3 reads CASSPTALAGEYNEQFF. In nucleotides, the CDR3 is TGCGCCAGCAGCCCAACGGCTCTAGCGGGAGAGTACAATGAGCAGTTCTTC.

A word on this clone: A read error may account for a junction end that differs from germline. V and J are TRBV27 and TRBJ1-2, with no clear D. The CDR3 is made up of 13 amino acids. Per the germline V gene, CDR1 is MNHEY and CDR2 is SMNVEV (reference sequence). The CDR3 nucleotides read TGTGCCAACAGTTTATCTGCGATTTATGGCTACACCTTC. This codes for CANSLSAIYGYTF.

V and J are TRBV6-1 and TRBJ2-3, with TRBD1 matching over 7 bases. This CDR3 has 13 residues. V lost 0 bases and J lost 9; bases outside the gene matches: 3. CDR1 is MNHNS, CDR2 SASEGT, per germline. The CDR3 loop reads CASSEARGRTQYF. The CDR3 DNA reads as TGTGCCAGCAGTGAAGCAAGGGGGCGCACGCAGTATTTT.

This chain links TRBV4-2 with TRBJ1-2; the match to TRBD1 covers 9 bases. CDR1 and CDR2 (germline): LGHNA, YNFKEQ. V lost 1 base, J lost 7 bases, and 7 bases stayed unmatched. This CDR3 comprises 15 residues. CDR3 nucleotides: TGTGCCAGCAGCCAAGCAGGACAGGGGAATCCTGGCTACACCTTC. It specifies CASSQAGQGNPGYTF.

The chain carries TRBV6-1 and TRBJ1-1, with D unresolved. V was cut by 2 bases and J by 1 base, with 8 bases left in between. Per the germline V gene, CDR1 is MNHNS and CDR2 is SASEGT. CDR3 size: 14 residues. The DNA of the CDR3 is TGTGCCAGCAGTGAAATTGGTGGGAACACTGAAGCTTTCTTT. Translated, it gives CASSEIGGNTEAFF.

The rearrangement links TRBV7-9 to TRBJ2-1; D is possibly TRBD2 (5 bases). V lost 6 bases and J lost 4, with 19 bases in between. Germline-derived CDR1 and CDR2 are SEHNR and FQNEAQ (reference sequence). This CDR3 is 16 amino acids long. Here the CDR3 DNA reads TGTGCCAGCAGTGGAGAAACTAGTACCTCTTACAATGAGCAGTTCTTC. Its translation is CASSGETSTSYNEQFF.

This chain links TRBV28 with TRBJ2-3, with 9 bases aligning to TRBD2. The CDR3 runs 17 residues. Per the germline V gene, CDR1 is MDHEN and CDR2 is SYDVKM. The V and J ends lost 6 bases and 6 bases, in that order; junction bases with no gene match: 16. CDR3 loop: CASRGGVAGVRVDTQYF. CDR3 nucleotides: TGTGCCAGCAGGGGGGGGGTAGCGGGAGTCCGTGTGGATACGCAGTATTTT.

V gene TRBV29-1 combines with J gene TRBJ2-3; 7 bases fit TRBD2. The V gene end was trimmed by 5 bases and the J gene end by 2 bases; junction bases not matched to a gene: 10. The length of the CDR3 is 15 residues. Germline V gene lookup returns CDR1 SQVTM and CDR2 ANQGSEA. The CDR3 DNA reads TGCAGCGTTTTGGGGCTAGCGGTTGTCACAGATACGCAGTATTTT. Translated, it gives CSVLGLAVVTDTQYF.

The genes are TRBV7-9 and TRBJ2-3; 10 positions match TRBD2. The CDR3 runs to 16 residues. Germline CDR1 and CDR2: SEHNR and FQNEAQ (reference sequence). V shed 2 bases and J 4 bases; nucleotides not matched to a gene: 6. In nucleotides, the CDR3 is TGTGCCAGCAGCTTAATAAGCGGGAGGGGGCCAGATACGCAGTATTTT. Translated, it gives CASSLISGRGPDTQYF. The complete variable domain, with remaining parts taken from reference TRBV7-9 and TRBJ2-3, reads DTGVSQNPRHKITKRGQNVTFRCDPISEHNRLYWYRQTLGQGPEFLTYFQNEAQLEKSRLLSDRFSAERPKGSFSTLEIQRTEQGDSAMYLCASSLISGRGPDTQYFGPGTRLTVL.

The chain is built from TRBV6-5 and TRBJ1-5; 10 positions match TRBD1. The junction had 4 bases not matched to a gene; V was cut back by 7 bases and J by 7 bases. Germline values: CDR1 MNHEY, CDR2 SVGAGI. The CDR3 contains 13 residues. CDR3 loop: CASMGTGVQPQHF. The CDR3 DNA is TGTGCCAGCATGGGGACAGGGGTACAGCCCCAGCATTTT.

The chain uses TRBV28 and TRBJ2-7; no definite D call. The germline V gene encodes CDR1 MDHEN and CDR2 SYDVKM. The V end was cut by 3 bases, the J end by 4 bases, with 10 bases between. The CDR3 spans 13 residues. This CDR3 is CASSFNSLYEQYF. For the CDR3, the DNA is TGTGCCAGCAGTTTCAACAGTCTTTACGAGCAGTACTTC.

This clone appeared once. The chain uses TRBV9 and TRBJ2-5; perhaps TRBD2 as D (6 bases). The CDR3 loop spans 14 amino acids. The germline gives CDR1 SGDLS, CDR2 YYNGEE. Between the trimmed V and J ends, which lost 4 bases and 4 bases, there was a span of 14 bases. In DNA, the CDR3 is TGTGCCAGCAGCCCGGAGGGCCTGCGAGAGACCCAGTACTTC. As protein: CASSPEGLRETQYF.

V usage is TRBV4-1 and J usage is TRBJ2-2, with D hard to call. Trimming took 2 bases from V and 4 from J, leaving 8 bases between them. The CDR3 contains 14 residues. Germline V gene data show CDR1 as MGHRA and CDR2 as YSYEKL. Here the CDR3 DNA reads TGCGCCAGCAGCCAACTTACAGCCACCGGGGAGCTGTTTTTT. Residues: CASSQLTATGELFF.

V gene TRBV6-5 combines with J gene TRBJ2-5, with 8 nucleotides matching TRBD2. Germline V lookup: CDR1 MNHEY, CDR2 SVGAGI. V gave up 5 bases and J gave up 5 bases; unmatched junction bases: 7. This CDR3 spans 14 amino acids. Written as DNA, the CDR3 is TGTGCCAGCAGTACCTTAGCGGGACGGGAGACCCAGTACTTC. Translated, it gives CASSTLAGRETQYF.

CDR3 nucleotides: TGTGCCAGCAGTTTTCCGGGGGATAATTCACCCCTCCACTTT. Amino acid sequence: CASSFPGDNSPLHF. This chain links TRBV27 with TRBJ1-6; TRBD1 might be the D (5 bases). Germline loops: CDR1 MNHEY, CDR2 SMNVEV (reference sequence). V lost 3 bases, J lost 5 bases, and 8 bases lay in between. The CDR3 loop spans 14 amino acids.

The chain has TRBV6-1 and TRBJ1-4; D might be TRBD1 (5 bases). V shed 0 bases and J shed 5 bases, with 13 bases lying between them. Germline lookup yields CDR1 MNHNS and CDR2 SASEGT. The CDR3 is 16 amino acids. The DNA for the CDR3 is TGTGCCAGCAGTGAAGCGGGGGGTTATGGGAATGAAAAACTGTTTTTT. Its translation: CASSEAGGYGNEKLFF.

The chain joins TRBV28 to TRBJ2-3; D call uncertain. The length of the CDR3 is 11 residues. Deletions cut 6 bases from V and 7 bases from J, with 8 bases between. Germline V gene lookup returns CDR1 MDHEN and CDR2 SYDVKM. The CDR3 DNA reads TGTGCCAGCAGCCCGACCAATACGCAGTATTTT. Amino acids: CASSPTNTQYF.

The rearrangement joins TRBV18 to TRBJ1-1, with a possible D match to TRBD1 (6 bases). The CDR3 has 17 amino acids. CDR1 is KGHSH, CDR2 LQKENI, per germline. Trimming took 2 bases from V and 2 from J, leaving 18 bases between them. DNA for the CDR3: TGTGCCAGCTCACCAGTTCCCTCGTGGGACATTAACACTGAAGCTTTCTTT. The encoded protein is CASSPVPSWDINTEAFF.

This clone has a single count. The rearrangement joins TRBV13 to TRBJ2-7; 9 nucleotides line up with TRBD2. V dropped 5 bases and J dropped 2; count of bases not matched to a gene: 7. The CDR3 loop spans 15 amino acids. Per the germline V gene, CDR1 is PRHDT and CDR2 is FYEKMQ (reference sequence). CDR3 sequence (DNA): TGTGCCAGCAGCCCCCTTGGCGGGAGGGCCTACGAGCAGTACTTC. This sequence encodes CASSPLGGRAYEQYF.

CDR3 bases: TGTGCCAGCAGTACCGGGACAGTTAATGAAAAACTGTTTTTT. This gives the protein CASSTGTVNEKLFF. The chain joins TRBV28 to TRBJ1-4; 7 bases are shared with TRBD1. Trimming cost V 5 bases and J 4 bases; bases outside gene matches: 4. Looked up from germline, CDR1 is MDHEN and CDR2 is SYDVKM. The CDR3 is made up of 14 amino acids.

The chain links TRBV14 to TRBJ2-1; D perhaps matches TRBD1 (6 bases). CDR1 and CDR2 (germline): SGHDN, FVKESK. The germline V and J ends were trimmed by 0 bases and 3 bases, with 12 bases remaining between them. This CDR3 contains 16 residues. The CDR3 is CASSQEWDTLYNEQFF. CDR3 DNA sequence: TGTGCCAGCAGCCAAGAATGGGACACCCTCTACAATGAGCAGTTCTTC.

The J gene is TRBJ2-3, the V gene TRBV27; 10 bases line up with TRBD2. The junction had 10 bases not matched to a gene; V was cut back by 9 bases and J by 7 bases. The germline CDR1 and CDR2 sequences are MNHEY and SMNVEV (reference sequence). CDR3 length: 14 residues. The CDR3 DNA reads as TGTGCCAGTCGGTCTAGCGGGAGTCGAAATACGCAGTATTTT. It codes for CASRSSGSRNTQYF.

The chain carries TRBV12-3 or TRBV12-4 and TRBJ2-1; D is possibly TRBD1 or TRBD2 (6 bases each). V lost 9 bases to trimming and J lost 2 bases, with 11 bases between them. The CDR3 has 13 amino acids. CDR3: CASSRGAYNEQFF. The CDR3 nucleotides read TGTGCCAGTTCTAGGGGGGCCTACAATGAGCAGTTCTTC.

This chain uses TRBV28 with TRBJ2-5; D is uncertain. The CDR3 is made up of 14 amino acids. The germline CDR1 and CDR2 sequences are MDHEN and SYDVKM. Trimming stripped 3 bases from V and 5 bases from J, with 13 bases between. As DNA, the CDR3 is TGTGCCAGCAGTTTTGACGGCATGCGGGAGACCCAGTACTTC. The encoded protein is CASSFDGMRETQYF.

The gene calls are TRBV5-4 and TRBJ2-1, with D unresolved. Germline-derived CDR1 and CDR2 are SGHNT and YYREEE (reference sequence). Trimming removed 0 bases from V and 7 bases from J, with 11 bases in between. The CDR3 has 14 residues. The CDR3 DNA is TGTGCCAGCAGCTTGGTAGCTTCTGTGAATGAGCAGTTCTTC. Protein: CASSLVASVNEQFF.

The CDR3 spells CASSYLGREAFF. CDR3 in DNA: TGTGCCAGCAGTTATCTGGGCCGGGAAGCTTTCTTT. V gene TRBV12-3 or TRBV12-4 combines with J gene TRBJ1-1, with unresolved D. There are 12 residues in the CDR3. Trimming removed 4 bases from V and 8 bases from J, with 11 bases in between.

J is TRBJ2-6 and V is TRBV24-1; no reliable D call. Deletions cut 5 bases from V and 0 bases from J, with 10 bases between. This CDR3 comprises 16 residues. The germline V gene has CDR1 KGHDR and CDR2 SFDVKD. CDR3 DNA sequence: TGTGCCACCAGTGGGGCCTCCGGCTCTGGGGCCAACGTCCTGACTTTC. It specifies CATSGASGSGANVLTF.